This T cell receptor (beta chain) was obtained from a study of T cell responses to AZD1222 COVID-19 vaccine. Sequenced by immunoSEQ multiplex PCR; TCRdb stores in-frame clones only, minus some. The sample holds tens of thousands of clones, 88% seen once. J was trimmed by 3 bases and V by 4 bases; bases with no gene match: 3. Germline V CDR1 and CDR2: LGHNA, YSLEER. This CDR3 is built from 15 residues. Study-wide findings and caveats: Two doses of AZD1222 preceded a rise in Spike-specific TCR breadth and depth.

A remark on this clone: Its antigen remains unidentified.

The chain links TRBV4-3 to TRBJ1-4; 9 bases fit TRBD1. The specimen was peripheral blood, collected on day 0 of AZD1222 vaccination. The clonotype comes from an adult in good health. The CDR3 reads CASSLRDRANEKLFF. The CDR3 nucleotides are TGCGCCAGCAGCCTTCGGGACAGGGCTAATGAAAAACTGTTTTTT.